Listed below are T cell receptor beta chains from one sample, sequenced in a study of blood T cells in healthy people across ages. TCRdb processed the 5' RACE reads anew with MiXCR; each CDR3 protein has one entry. Of about 1.1 million distinct CDR3 sequences listed, more than 30% are singletons. The sample comprised blood. Every receptor here comes from a man aged 18 to 29 in good health. Both conserved end residues are part of each CDR3. D genes are given only for firm matches. Clone size is shown for a subset of rows, as once, few, many or a class of expanded clone.

TRBJ1-2 - TRBV12-3/TRBV12-4 few TGTGCCAGCAGTTTAGAACGGGAGACCAAGGGCTACACCTTC CASSLERETKGYTF
TRBJ2-3 TRBD1 TRBV12-3/TRBV12-4 - TGTGCCAGCAGCCCCTGGACAGGGTTTAGCACAGATACGCAGTATTTT CASSPWTGFSTDTQYF
TRBJ2-3 - TRBV20-1 many TGCAGTTCGGGACTCCCAAACACCGATACGCAGTATTTT CSSGLPNTDTQYF
TRBJ2-3 - TRBV18 - TGTGCCAGCTCACCACGTCATCCGACGGGCACAGATACGCAGTATTTT CASSPRHPTGTDTQYF
TRBJ2-3 TRBD2 TRBV4-3 few TGCGCCAGCAGCCGCACTACTAGCGGGGGGTTTGATACGCAGTATTTT CASSRTTSGGFDTQYF
TRBJ2-3 - TRBV5-1 few TGCGCCAGCAGTTCTGAACAGTCTAGCACAGATACGCAGTATTTT CASSSEQSSTDTQYF
TRBJ2-7 TRBD1 TRBV7-2 - TGTGCCAGCAGCTTTCTCAGGGGGCCCGAGCAGTACTTC CASSFLRGPEQYF
TRBJ1-1 - TRBV11-3 once TGTGCCAGCAGCCAACAGGAGGCCACTGAAGCTTTCTTT CASSQQEATEAFF
TRBJ2-3 - TRBV12-3/TRBV12-4 many TGTGCCAGCAGCTCCTTACAAGATACGCAGTATTTT CASSSLQDTQYF
TRBJ2-7 TRBD1 TRBV7-2 many TGTGCCAGCAGCTTAGGGACAGGGTACGACGAGCAGTACTTC CASSLGTGYDEQYF
TRBJ2-5 TRBD1 TRBV29-1 few TGCAGCGTTGGGGCAACCGGGACAGACGAGACCCAGTACTTC CSVGATGTDETQYF
TRBJ1-2 TRBD1 TRBV6-1 few TGTGCCAGCACTTTTTCCCAGACAGGGATCTATGGCTACACCTTC CASTFSQTGIYGYTF
TRBJ2-7 - TRBV12-3/TRBV12-4 - TGTGCCAGCAGTGTTGGGTCTCAAAAGGGGGAGCAGTACTTC CASSVGSQKGEQYF
TRBJ2-5 - TRBV5-1 - TGCGCCAGCAGCACAACCGCCCCACAGTACGAGACCCAGTACTTC CASSTTAPQYETQYF
TRBJ1-2 TRBD1 TRBV18 few TGTGCCAGCTCACTACGGGACAGGGTTGATGGCTACACCTTC CASSLRDRVDGYTF
TRBJ1-3 - TRBV28 - TGTGCCAGCCCTCCAAATGGGGATAGCTCTGGAAACACCATATATTTT CASPPNGDSSGNTIYF
TRBJ2-3 - TRBV5-1 few TGCGCCAGCAGCTTTTCGACAGAGGGGGATACGCAGTATTTT CASSFSTEGDTQYF
TRBJ2-7 - TRBV20-1 many TGCAGTGCTAGAAAGGGCCACGAGCAGTACTTC CSARKGHEQYF
TRBJ1-2 TRBD1 TRBV4-3 few TGCGCCAGCAGCCAAGAAAGGGACAGGGGCAATGGCTACACCTTC CASSQERDRGNGYTF
TRBJ2-2 - TRBV12-3/TRBV12-4 - TGTGCCAGCAGTTTAGAGGGAACCGGGGGGCTGTTTTTT CASSLEGTGGLFF
TRBJ1-3 - TRBV5-1 - TGCGCCAGCAGCCCGGTATTCCTCGACGGGAACTCTGGAAACACCATATATTTT CASSPVFLDGNSGNTIYF
TRBJ2-3 - TRBV4-1 - TGCGCCAGCAGCCAAGATGTTCTTAGGACGACGAGCGCAGATACGCAGTATTTT CASSQDVLRTTSADTQYF
TRBJ1-2 - TRBV27 many TGTGCCAGCAGTTTAACCCATTACAGGAAAGGCTATGGCTACACCTTC CASSLTHYRKGYGYTF
TRBJ2-5 - TRBV10-3 - TGTGCCATCAGTGAAGTCGACAGATCAGACCAAGAGACCCAGTACTTC CAISEVDRSDQETQYF
TRBJ2-1 - TRBV28 few TGTGCCAGCAGCTTGCACGGCAGGATCTACAATGAGCAGTTCTTC CASSLHGRIYNEQFF
TRBJ1-2 - TRBV6-6 - TGTGCCAGCAGTTACCCACAGTATGGCTACACCTTC CASSYPQYGYTF
TRBJ1-2 TRBD1 TRBV12-3/TRBV12-4 - TGTGCCAGCAGTTTGGGACAGGGGGATATCTATGGCTACACCTTC CASSLGQGDIYGYTF
TRBJ2-7 - TRBV7-3 - TGTGCCAGCAGCTTAACCCTCGCCTCCTACAATGAGCAGTACTTC CASSLTLASYNEQYF
TRBJ1-1 - TRBV18 - TGTACCAGCTCACCAGGGACAGAAGCTTTCTTT CTSSPGTEAFF
TRBJ2-5 - TRBV20-1 few TGCAGTGCTAGAGTTCCCCAGGCTTCCCAAGAGACCCAGTACTTC CSARVPQASQETQYF
TRBJ2-7 TRBD1 TRBV20-1 - TGCAGCGCTAGAGATCGTCTCCAGGGGGTAAATGAGCAGTACTTC CSARDRLQGVNEQYF
TRBJ1-2 TRBD1 TRBV7-2 - TGTGCCAGCAGCTTAACCTCTGTTTGGGACAGGGCCTATGGCTACACCTTC CASSLTSVWDRAYGYTF
TRBJ2-1 TRBD2 TRBV20-1 few TGCAGTGCTAGGACTAGCGGGGGGGCGTCCTACAATGAGCAGTTCTTC CSARTSGGASYNEQFF
TRBJ2-6 - TRBV27 - TGTGCCAGCAGTTTACGACAGGACCTCAACGTCCTGACTTTC CASSLRQDLNVLTF
TRBJ1-5 TRBD1 TRBV4-2 - TGTGCCAGCAGCCCTACAGGGGTGTATCAGCCCCAGCATTTT CASSPTGVYQPQHF
TRBJ2-6 - TRBV28 - TGTGCCAGCAGCCCCGCAGAGGGAACATTCTCTGGGGCCAACGTCCTGACTTTC CASSPAEGTFSGANVLTF
TRBJ1-2 TRBD1 TRBV6-2/TRBV6-3 - TGTGCCAGCAATACAACAGGGGAAGTCGACTATGGCTACACCTTC CASNTTGEVDYGYTF
TRBJ1-4 TRBD1 TRBV20-1 few TGCAGTGCTAGAGATCAGGGACAGGCTAATGAAAAACTGTTTTTT CSARDQGQANEKLFF
TRBJ2-7 TRBD1 TRBV6-2/TRBV6-3 - TGTGCCAGCAGGACAGGGCCCGTGAGCGAGCAGTACTTC CASRTGPVSEQYF
TRBJ1-2 - TRBV12-3/TRBV12-4 - TGTGCCAGCCGACGCCTCCCTCGGGGGTTCCGTCCCTATGGCTACACCTTC CASRRLPRGFRPYGYTF
TRBJ1-1 - TRBV10-3 few TGTGCCATCAGTGACGTAGGGGGCACTGAAGCTTTCTTT CAISDVGGTEAFF
TRBJ1-2 - TRBV6-6 few TGTGCCAGCAGTCCGCGGGACACCGAGTTAACCTTC CASSPRDTELTF
TRBJ2-3 - TRBV6-6 few TGTGCCAGCAGGATTAGACCCTTTAGCACAGATACGCAGTATTTT CASRIRPFSTDTQYF
TRBJ2-3 TRBD2 TRBV4-1 - TGCGCCAGCAGCCAGCGCGCTAGCGGGGGTACAGATACGCAGTATTTT CASSQRASGGTDTQYF
TRBJ2-3 - TRBV27 once TGTGCCAGCAGTTTAGGGGGCCTGCCCGATACGCAGTATTTT CASSLGGLPDTQYF
TRBJ1-2 - TRBV6-2/TRBV6-3 - TGTGCCAGCAGTTATAGTAGCCGACAGCCGACCAACTATGGCTACACCTTC CASSYSSRQPTNYGYTF
TRBJ2-7 - TRBV20-1 - TGCAGTGCTAGAGGGGACAGCGGGAACTCCTACGAGCAGTACTTC CSARGDSGNSYEQYF
TRBJ1-4 - TRBV7-2 - TGTGCCAGCAGCTTAGGGAACGCGAGGGGGAGTGAAAAACTGTTTTTT CASSLGNARGSEKLFF
TRBJ1-2 TRBD1 TRBV27 - TGTGCCAGCAGTTCCCCCCGGACAGGGAGTAACTATGGCTACACCTTC CASSSPRTGSNYGYTF
TRBJ2-4 - TRBV20-1 - TGCAGTGCTAACCGACCAGCCAAAAACATTCAGTACTTC CSANRPAKNIQYF